One and the same sample provided the 14 T cell receptor beta chains below, sequenced in a study of beta chain features in type 1 diabetes (dated by TCRdb to 2017 to 2018). The paper's findings and limits, for the study overall: A moderate but significant shortening of TCRB CDR3 length was observed in type 1 diabetes patients in all four CD4+ subsets.

The library was produced with the immunoSEQ multiplex PCR assay. The entire isolated RNA was reverse transcribed using the High Capacity cDNA Reverse Transcription Kit, and thus expressed TCRB transcripts were sequenced. As stored in TCRdb, this immuneACCESS dataset retains in-frame rearrangements with V and J assigned. A fraction of the clones does not appear; measured against another copy, unresolved V genes explain less than half of the discrepancy, and the remainder lacks a known reason. The sample data list a few hundred thousand clones, and roughly 12% of these were observed just once. About 0.01% of the sample lies in the top ten. Their antigens are not known. Sequencing input: naive CD4+ T cells from blood. The cell subset or site label on this specimen signifies: true naive CD4+ T cells. The receptors originated from a woman aged 18 to 35 with type 1 diabetes.

This clone was detected only a few times. J is TRBJ2-1 and V is TRBV14; D gene ambiguous. Germline V gene lookup returns CDR1 SGHDN and CDR2 FVKESK. The V and J ends lost 0 bases and 10 bases respectively, with 13 bases between them. The CDR3 contains 14 residues. Written as DNA, the CDR3 is TGTGCCAGCAGCCAAGATCTTGGTAGCTACGAGCAGTTCTTC. Protein product: CASSQDLGSYEQFF.

Only a few counts were recorded for this clone. This rearrangement joins TRBV2 to TRBJ1-2; D remains ambiguous. The CDR3 consists of 12 residues. Trimming took off 7 bases at V and 5 bases at J, with 11 bases between the two ends. CDR1 is SNHLY and CDR2 is FYNNEI in the germline V gene. CDR3 protein: CASKSLAYGYTF. The CDR3 coding sequence is TGTGCCAGCAAATCCCTCGCGTATGGCTACACCTTC.

This clone was observed a handful of times. The J gene is TRBJ1-1, the V gene TRBV5-1; 7 bases match TRBD1. The CDR3 has 15 residues. Germline CDR1 reads SGHRS; CDR2 reads YFSETQ. The J segment lost 3 bases and the V segment lost 0 bases, leaving 5 bases of the junction unmatched. In nucleotides, the CDR3 is TGCGCCAGCAGCTTGGCAAAGGGGGCCGACACTGAAGCTTTCTTT. Translated, it gives CASSLAKGADTEAFF.

V usage is TRBV6-6 and J usage is TRBJ2-7, with 8 bases aligning to TRBD1. J lost 7 bases, V lost 6 bases, and 11 bases had no gene match. CDR3 length: 14 residues. In germline, CDR1 is MNHNY, CDR2 SVGAGI (reference sequence). The CDR3 nucleotides read TGTGCCAGCAGCCCAACCCAGGGGGCGCGGGAGCAGTACTTC. It translates to CASSPTQGAREQYF.

CDR3 bases: TGTGCCAGCAGCTTAGTGGGCCCAGGGGCCAAGGGCAATCAGCCCCAGCATTTT. Its protein is CASSLVGPGAKGNQPQHF. J is TRBJ1-5 and V is TRBV7-8; a weak D match, TRBD1 (6 bases). V lost 1 base and J 2 bases, leaving 18 bases between the germline ends. CDR3 length equals 18 residues. Per germline, CDR1 SGHVS and CDR2 FQNEAQ.

A single count supports this clone. The rearrangement links TRBV11-2 to TRBJ2-1, with 7 bases identical to TRBD2. With V trimmed by 5 bases and J by 4 bases, 14 bases remained unmatched. The CDR3 contains 17 residues. Germline CDR1 is SGHAT and CDR2 is FQNNGV. In DNA, the CDR3 is TGTGCCAGCAGCCGTTTTAATCTAGCGGCGATTTACAATGAGCAGTTCTTC. Protein: CASSRFNLAAIYNEQFF.

This clone was observed a few times. The chain uses TRBV28 and TRBJ2-7; tentatively, D is TRBD2 (5 bases). This CDR3 region has 15 residues. CDR1 is MDHEN, CDR2 SYDVKM, per germline. V lost 4 bases and J 0 bases, leaving 13 bases between the germline ends. The CDR3 reads CASSSITRFSYEQYF. DNA of the CDR3: TGTGCCAGCAGTTCAATTACTAGATTCTCCTACGAGCAGTACTTC.

This clone was seen only a few times. The rearrangement uses TRBV20-1 and TRBJ1-5; D gene ambiguous. The length of the CDR3 is 11 residues. Trimming stripped 6 bases from V and 6 bases from J, with 9 bases between. Germline V gives CDR1 DFQATT, CDR2 SNEGSKA (reference sequence). CDR3 nucleotides: TGCAGTGCCCCGGCGGGTCAGCCCCAGCATTTT. Protein product: CSAPAGQPQHF.

This clone was observed a handful of times. The gene calls are TRBV11-2 and TRBJ2-7; 10 bases fit TRBD1. Losses at the gene ends were 6 bases for V and 7 bases for J; bases not matched to a gene: 12. Germline CDR1 is SGHAT and CDR2 is FQNNGV. The CDR3 is made up of 15 amino acids. CDR3: CASRRPGQGYLEQYF. CDR3 DNA sequence: TGTGCCAGCAGGAGACCGGGACAGGGGTATTTGGAGCAGTACTTC.

This clone was detected only a few times. The rearrangement uses TRBV13 and TRBJ2-3; 9 bases line up with TRBD2. After removal of 3 bases from V and 7 bases from J, the junction contained 5 bases not matched to a gene. The CDR3 is 14 amino acids. Germline V gene sequence: CDR1 PRHDT, CDR2 FYEKMQ (reference sequence). CDR3 protein: CASSFRGLAYTQYF. CDR3 sequence (DNA): TGTGCCAGCAGCTTCCGGGGACTAGCTTATACGCAGTATTTT.

This clone has just a few counts. In the same sample, other DNA sequences code for this CDR3. The rearrangement links TRBV7-2 to TRBJ2-7; maybe TRBD1 (6 bases). Germline CDR1 is SGHTA and CDR2 is FQGNSA. Trimming stripped 4 bases from V and 3 bases from J, with 7 bases between. The CDR3 sequence is 12 residues long. CDR3 coding DNA: TGTGCCAGCAGCTCCAGGGGCTACGAGCAGTACTTC. Translation gives CASSSRGYEQYF. The full variable domain, its missing parts supplied by reference TRBV7-2 and TRBJ2-7, is GAGVSQSPSNKVTEKGKDVELRCDPISGHTALYWYRQSLGQGLEFLIYFQGNSAPDKSGLPSDRFSAERTGGSVSTLTIQRTQQEDSAVYLCASSSRGYEQYFGPGTRLTVT.

The chain uses TRBV7-9 and TRBJ1-4; TRBD1 is a possible D gene (6 bases). The CDR3 spans 15 residues. The V gene lost 5 bases and the J gene lost 0 bases, with 10 bases spanning the gap. CDR1 is SEHNR, CDR2 FQNEAQ, per germline (reference sequence). CDR3 in DNA: TGTGCCAGCAGCCGCGGACAGACAACTAATGAAAAACTGTTTTTT. It specifies CASSRGQTTNEKLFF.

This sequence joins TRBV4-2 and TRBJ2-5, with TRBD2 as a possible D gene (5 bases). V was pared by 4 bases and J by 5 bases, with 11 bases between. CDR3 length equals 13 residues. Germline lookup yields CDR1 LGHNA and CDR2 YNFKEQ. CDR3 coding DNA: TGTGCCAGCAGCCTGGCGGGTGGGGAGACCCAGTACTTC. Its protein is CASSLAGGETQYF.

This chain joins TRBV30 and TRBJ2-3, with 11 bases matching TRBD2. The CDR3 has 14 residues. Germline lookup yields CDR1 GTSNPN and CDR2 SVGIG (reference sequence). J was trimmed by 6 bases and V by 4 bases; bases with no gene match: 6. This CDR3 reads CAWKLAGVWDTQYF. CDR3 sequence (DNA): TGTGCCTGGAAACTAGCGGGAGTGTGGGATACGCAGTATTTT.